These 16 T cell receptor beta chains were all obtained from the same sample, sequenced in a study of human T cells and chemical hapten exposure. The time point is: patch test 3, about 24 weeks after DPC sensitization. As to treatment: therapeutic diphenylcyclopropenone sensitization with weekly scalp DPC. A single record per CDR3 protein comes from TCRdb applying MiXCR to the RACE reads. This table holds some 62,000 distinct CDR3 sequences, roughly 11% found once. This specimen consisted of whole blood, obtained in connection with sensitization to the hapten diphenylcyclopropenone (DPC). These receptor sequences come from a woman in her thirties with alopecia areata. Some clones in this sample may be carry-over from other donors' samples.

Regarding this clonotype: The junction differs from germline at one of its ends, possibly a read error. This chain connects TRBV9 to TRBJ1-1, with D unclear. The CDR3 extends over 15 amino acids. From germline, CDR1 is SGDLS and CDR2 YYNGEE. The CDR3 region is CAGSADVADQFEAFF. CDR3 in DNA: TGTGCCGGCAGCGCCGACGTGGCAGATCAATTTGAAGCTTTCTTT.

The chain has TRBV7-9 and TRBJ1-1; D remains unclear. The V end was cut by 3 bases, the J end by 5 bases, with 10 bases between. CDR3 length: 13 amino acids. CDR1 is SEHNR, CDR2 FQNEAQ, per germline (reference sequence). CDR3 DNA sequence: TGTGCCAGCAGCTTTAATGCGGCGACTGAAGCTTTCTTT. Amino acid sequence: CASSFNAATEAFF.

This chain links TRBV12-3 or TRBV12-4 with TRBJ2-7; D might be TRBD1 or TRBD2, each matching 6 bases. CDR3 length equals 19 residues. V was clipped by 5 bases and J by 3 bases, with 29 bases between them. CDR3 DNA: TGTGCCAGCAGTCCTTTTGGACAGCCTAAATACGGGGGATACTACGAGCAGTACTTC. Translation gives CASSPFGQPKYGGYYEQYF.

This clonotype was picked up many times. The chain's CDR3 is CASSYAGAGNTQYF. The CDR3 DNA is TGTGCCAGCAGTTACGCGGGCGCGGGAAATACGCAGTATTTT. The V call is TRBV6-5, the J call TRBJ2-3, with a weak D call TRBD2 (6 bases). This CDR3 is 14 amino acids long. Trimming took off 2 bases at V and 7 bases at J, with 13 bases between the two ends. The germline CDR1 and CDR2 sequences are MNHEY and SVGAGI.

This clonotype showed up just a few times. The rearrangement uses TRBV12-3 or TRBV12-4 and TRBJ1-3, with 8 bases that match TRBD1. Trimming took 6 bases from V and 1 from J; bases not matched to a gene: 8. The CDR3 sequence is 16 residues long. The CDR3 region is CASRVRDRSSGNTIYF. The CDR3 coding sequence is TGTGCCAGCAGGGTGCGGGACAGGAGTTCTGGAAACACCATATATTTT.

This clonotype has more than one count but fewer than ten. The chain has TRBV5-5 and TRBJ2-1; D gene ambiguous. Germline V gene data show CDR1 as SGHKS and CDR2 as YYEKEE (reference sequence). The CDR3 loop spans 15 amino acids. V was clipped by 3 bases and J by 0 bases, with 10 bases between them. Written as DNA, the CDR3 is TGTGCCAGCAGCTGGATACCGAGCTCCTACAATGAGCAGTTCTTC. Its protein product is CASSWIPSSYNEQFF.

This chain uses TRBV20-1 with TRBJ2-3; TRBD2 matches 11 bases. From germline, CDR1 is DFQATT and CDR2 SNEGSKA (reference sequence). The CDR3 is 14 residues long. Trimming at V came to 5 bases and at J to 1 base, leaving 2 bases not matched to a gene. The CDR3 region is CSASTSGGTDTQYF. The CDR3 region has the DNA TGCAGTGCTTCGACTAGCGGGGGCACAGATACGCAGTATTTT.

This clonotype appeared a few times. The chain links TRBV14 to TRBJ1-3; maybe TRBD1 (5 bases). V lost 4 bases, J lost 0 bases, and 10 bases lay in between. CDR1 and CDR2 (germline): SGHDN, FVKESK. The CDR3 is made up of 15 amino acids. CDR3 region: CASSRRGNSGNTIYF. In DNA form, the CDR3 reads TGTGCCAGCAGCCGGAGGGGAAACTCTGGAAACACCATATATTTT.

This clonotype appeared many times. V is TRBV2 and J is TRBJ1-3, with D unresolved. The CDR3 is made up of 15 amino acids. Germline V lookup: CDR1 SNHLY, CDR2 FYNNEI. Trimming stripped 3 bases from V and 0 bases from J, with 9 bases between. The CDR3 DNA reads TGTGCCAGCAGTGAGACAAGCCACTCTGGAAACACCATATATTTT. Residues: CASSETSHSGNTIYF.

This chain uses TRBV6-2 or TRBV6-3 with TRBJ1-5; 10 bases are a match to TRBD1. After removal of 4 bases from V and 2 bases from J, the junction contained 5 bases not matched to a gene. The CDR3 loop spans 16 amino acids. The germline gives CDR1 MNHEY, CDR2 SVGEGT. The CDR3 loop is CASSSQGTGGNQPQHF. DNA for the CDR3: TGTGCCAGCAGTTCCCAGGGGACAGGGGGCAATCAGCCCCAGCATTTT.

This clonotype was counted a few times. This chain connects TRBV9 to TRBJ2-3; possibly TRBD1 or TRBD2 for D (5 bases each). CDR1 is SGDLS and CDR2 is YYNGEE in the germline V gene. The CDR3 has 15 residues. Trimming cost V 0 bases and J 2 bases, with 10 bases left between them. The CDR3 region is CASSVGGTLTDTQYF. The CDR3 DNA sequence: TGTGCCAGCAGCGTAGGGGGGACCCTCACAGATACGCAGTATTTT. Together with reference TRBV9 and TRBJ2-3, the CDR3 gives the full variable domain: DSGVTQTPKHLITATGQRVTLRCSPRSGDLSVYWYQQSLDQGLQFLIQYYNGEERAKGNILERFSAQQFPDLHSELNLSSLELGDSALYFCASSVGGTLTDTQYFGPGTRLTVL.

This clonotype was seen a handful of times. The rearrangement links TRBV6-5 to TRBJ1-3, with D possibly matching TRBD1 (6 bases). CDR1 is MNHEY, CDR2 SVGAGI, per germline. This CDR3 has 19 amino acids. The germline V and J ends were trimmed by 0 bases and 0 bases, with 18 bases remaining between them. The CDR3 loop is CASSYSSPGHQSSGNTIYF. The CDR3 nucleotides read TGTGCCAGCAGTTACTCGAGTCCGGGACACCAAAGCTCTGGAAACACCATATATTTT.

The sample holds a few counts of this clonotype. The J gene is TRBJ1-3, the V gene TRBV18; D is undetermined. In germline, CDR1 is KGHSH, CDR2 LQKENI. The CDR3 sequence is 16 residues long. The ends were cut back, 1 base at V and 0 bases at J, with 10 bases in the middle. CDR3 loop: CASSPLTLSSGNTIYF. CDR3 bases: TGTGCCAGCTCACCACTGACTCTGAGCTCTGGAAACACCATATATTTT.

This clonotype occurred many times. The chain recombines TRBV18 with TRBJ2-1; D perhaps matches TRBD2 (5 bases). The V end lost 3 bases, the J end lost 0 bases, and 9 bases lay between the germline ends. Per the germline V gene, CDR1 is KGHSH and CDR2 is LQKENI. CDR3 size: 15 residues. The CDR3 sequence is CASSPTGSSYNEQFF. The CDR3 region has the DNA TGTGCCAGCTCACCTACGGGGAGCTCCTACAATGAGCAGTTCTTC.

Many counts were recorded for this clonotype. This chain uses TRBV29-1 with TRBJ1-2; D is perhaps TRBD1 (6 bases). Germline V CDR1 and CDR2: SQVTM, ANQGSEA. The CDR3 contains 13 residues. Trimming took 4 bases from V and 6 from J, leaving 15 bases between them. As DNA, the CDR3 is TGCAGCGTTGCCCAGGGCAGGGGCCATGGCTACACCTTC. It yields the protein CSVAQGRGHGYTF.

This sequence joins TRBV5-1 and TRBJ2-7; D is possibly TRBD2 (5 bases). Germline V CDR1 and CDR2: SGHRS, YFSETQ. With 4 bases removed from V and 6 bases from J, the gap between germline ends came to 17 bases. The CDR3 sequence is 14 residues long. The CDR3 sequence is CASSLRAGPSEQYF. The DNA of the CDR3 is TGCGCCAGCAGCCTGCGGGCCGGGCCATCCGAGCAGTACTTC.